These 18 T cell receptor beta chains share one sample of origin, sequenced in a study of T cells after yellow fever vaccination. TCRdb used MiXCR to reprocess the 5' RACE reads, holding one entry per CDR3 protein. The sample carries 450,000 to 600,000 distinct CDR3 sequences, about 13% recorded once. The sequencing used PBMCs, collected on the day of the yellow fever booster vaccination. The origin of the receptors is a man aged 30-40 years who received the YFV17D yellow fever vaccine.

Concerning this clonotype: This may be a read error, as it is one base from a much larger clone. V and J are TRBV19 and TRBJ2-2, with TRBD1 matching over 10 bases. Germline V gene lookup returns CDR1 LNHDA and CDR2 SQIVND (reference sequence). This CDR3 region has 15 residues. The CDR3 DNA reads TGTGCCAGTACCCGGACAGGGGGGAACACCGGGGAGCCGTTTTTT. Protein product: CASTRTGGNTGEPFF. Full variable domain (missing parts from reference TRBV19 and TRBJ2-2): DGGITQSPKYLFRKEGQNVTLSCEQNLNHDAMYWYRQDPGQGLRLIYYSQIVNDFQKGDIAEGYSVSREKKESFPLTVTSAQKNPTAFYLCASTRTGGNTGEPFFGEGSRLTVL.

Only a few counts were recorded for this clonotype. The chain is built from TRBV25-1 and TRBJ2-1, with TRBD2 identical over 9 bases. The CDR3 extends over 16 amino acids. J lost 1 base, V lost 8 bases, and 9 bases had no gene match. The germline V gene encodes CDR1 MGHDK and CDR2 SYGVNS. CDR3 sequence (DNA): TGTGCCAGCCAAACAGCGGGAGGAGAGTCCTACAATGAGCAGTTCTTC. Protein product: CASQTAGGESYNEQFF.

A few counts support this clonotype. This chain joins TRBV7-9 and TRBJ1-2, with a tentative D call TRBD1 (5 bases). Per germline, CDR1 SEHNR and CDR2 FQNEAQ (reference sequence). The CDR3 runs 15 residues. V gave up 5 bases and J gave up 2 bases, with 15 bases separating them. CDR3 region: CASSPQVYGNYGYTF. The CDR3 nucleotides are TGTGCCAGCAGCCCACAGGTTTATGGGAACTATGGCTACACCTTC.

This sequence joins TRBV18 and TRBJ2-1, with 7 bases fitting TRBD2. This CDR3 comprises 13 residues. V trimming: 4 bases; J trimming: 5 bases; junction bases outside the gene matches: 2. Germline assignment: CDR1 KGHSH and CDR2 LQKENI. The CDR3 DNA reads TGTGCCAGCTCACGGCTAGCGGACAATGAGCAGTTCTTC. It specifies CASSRLADNEQFF.

The V call is TRBV11-2, the J call TRBJ1-2; D might be TRBD1 (5 bases). CDR1 and CDR2 from the germline V gene are SGHAT and FQNNGV. With 1 base removed from V and 6 bases from J, the gap between germline ends came to 12 bases. This CDR3 is 14 amino acids long. CDR3 bases: TGTGCCAGCAGCTTAGTGGGGGGGGTCCATGGCTACACCTTC. It yields the protein CASSLVGGVHGYTF.

V is TRBV10-2 and J is TRBJ2-3, with D possibly being TRBD2 (6 bases). This CDR3 contains 14 residues. Germline V CDR1 and CDR2: WSHSY, SAAADI. Trimming pared 7 bases from V and 3 bases from J, leaving 14 bases between. In nucleotides, the CDR3 is TGCGCCAGCATACCCGGGAGCCGAACAGATACGCAGTATTTT. It specifies CASIPGSRTDTQYF.

This clonotype turned up a few times. This chain uses TRBV9 with TRBJ1-5, with TRBD1 as a possible D gene (5 bases). The CDR3 runs to 15 residues. V was cut by 3 bases and J by 5 bases, with 15 bases left in between. Germline V gene sequence: CDR1 SGDLS, CDR2 YYNGEE. The CDR3 bases are TGTGCCAGCAGCGCCGAGGGGTCCTCCGATCAGCCCCAGCATTTT. This sequence encodes CASSAEGSSDQPQHF.

The V and J genes are TRBV19 and TRBJ2-2; D may be TRBD1 (6 bases). From germline, CDR1 is LNHDA and CDR2 SQIVND (reference sequence). The CDR3 totals 16 residues. Between the trimmed V and J ends, which lost 5 bases and 4 bases, there was a span of 17 bases. This CDR3 is CASSLGRGARTGELFF. The CDR3 DNA is TGTGCCAGTAGTTTGGGCAGGGGAGCTCGCACCGGGGAGCTGTTTTTT.

The J gene is TRBJ2-5, the V gene TRBV15; D remains ambiguous. Germline CDR1 reads LNHNV; CDR2 reads YYDKDF (reference sequence). Deletions cut 2 bases from V and 5 bases from J, with 6 bases between. CDR3 length: 12 residues. CDR3 sequence reads: CATSRPKETQYF. The CDR3 nucleotides are TGTGCCACCAGCAGACCTAAGGAGACCCAGTACTTC.

This clonotype was seen a few times. The gene calls are TRBV7-9 and TRBJ2-7; D is unclear. CDR3 length equals 14 residues. Trimming pared 5 bases from V and 0 bases from J, leaving 11 bases between. Germline CDR1 and CDR2: SEHNR and FQNEAQ (reference sequence). The CDR3 reads CASSLNPGSYEQYF. In DNA, the CDR3 is TGTGCCAGCAGCCTAAACCCAGGCTCCTACGAGCAGTACTTC.

This clonotype was counted a few times. The rearrangement uses TRBV7-9 and TRBJ2-7, with D possibly TRBD2 on 5 matching bases. The CDR3 has 14 amino acids. The germline V gene encodes CDR1 SEHNR and CDR2 FQNEAQ (reference sequence). Trimming cost V 5 bases and J 1 base, with 12 bases left between them. The CDR3 DNA reads as TGTGCCAGCAGCACTCCTAGCAGTTCCTACGAGCAGTACTTC. It encodes CASSTPSSSYEQYF.

There are a few counts of this clonotype. The V gene is TRBV7-3, the J gene TRBJ2-3; 11 bases fit TRBD2. The germline V gene encodes CDR1 SGHTA and CDR2 FQGTGA. Unmatched junction bases numbered 10, after V lost 5 bases and J lost 6 bases. CDR3 size: 16 residues. The CDR3 DNA follows: TGTGCCAGCAGCCCTACGACTAGCGGGATGAGGGATACGCAGTATTTT. This sequence encodes CASSPTTSGMRDTQYF.

This clonotype was seen only a few times. The chain couples TRBV20-1 to TRBJ2-1, with 10 bases lining up with TRBD2. Germline CDR1 is DFQATT and CDR2 is SNEGSKA (reference sequence). The J segment lost 7 bases and the V segment lost 2 bases, leaving 11 bases of the junction unmatched. The CDR3 extends over 16 amino acids. This CDR3 is CSARPPLAGGINEQFF. DNA for the CDR3: TGCAGTGCTAGACCCCCTTTAGCGGGAGGCATTAATGAGCAGTTCTTC.

This clonotype turned up a few times. The chain uses TRBV9 and TRBJ2-1; 7 nucleotides match TRBD2. Germline V lookup: CDR1 SGDLS, CDR2 YYNGEE. This CDR3 comprises 15 residues. With V trimmed by 0 bases and J by 4 bases, 4 bases remained unmatched. CDR3 nucleotides: TGTGCCAGCAGCGTAGACGGGAGGAAATACAATGAGCAGTTCTTC. It translates to CASSVDGRKYNEQFF.

This clonotype was seen more than once but under ten times. The J gene is TRBJ2-5, the V gene TRBV3-1; a possible D gene is TRBD2 (5 bases). CDR1 LGHDT and CDR2 YNNKEL come from the germline V gene (reference sequence). There are 17 residues in the CDR3. V shed 4 bases and J shed 1 base, with 19 bases lying between them. Here the CDR3 reads CASSLRWLYRGQETQYF. The CDR3 DNA reads TGTGCCAGCAGCCTAAGGTGGCTCTACCGGGGCCAAGAGACCCAGTACTTC.

This clonotype has a handful of counts. The chain combines TRBV30 with TRBJ2-5; 7 bases line up with TRBD2. The CDR3 sequence is 15 residues long. CDR1 GTSNPN and CDR2 SVGIG come from the germline V gene (reference sequence). The ends lost 3 bases at V and 4 bases at J; junction bases unmatched: 11. The CDR3 DNA follows: TGTGCCTGGAGCGGGACTATCCTCGGGCCAGAGACCCAGTACTTC. Amino acid sequence: CAWSGTILGPETQYF.

J is TRBJ2-7 and V is TRBV7-2; 10 bases agree with TRBD2. The CDR3 has 15 amino acids. V shed 4 bases and J 1 base; nucleotides not matched to a gene: 4. Germline V gene lookup returns CDR1 SGHTA and CDR2 FQGNSA. In DNA form, the CDR3 reads TGTGCCAGCAGCTCCAGAGCGGGAGGGTCCTACGAGCAGTACTTC. This encodes CASSSRAGGSYEQYF.

To note about this clonotype: The junction shows a germline mismatch at one end, possibly a read error. The chain is built from TRBV5-4 and TRBJ2-5; D gene uncertain. Germline loops: CDR1 SGHNT, CDR2 YYREEE (reference sequence). There are 14 residues in the CDR3. This CDR3 reads CASSLDFTSETQYF. CDR3 DNA sequence: TGTGCCAGCAGCTTGGATTTTACGTCCGAGACGCAGTACTTC. Together with reference TRBV5-4 and TRBJ2-5, the CDR3 gives the full variable domain: ETGVTQSPTHLIKTRGQQVTLRCSSQSGHNTVSWYQQALGQGPQFIFQYYREEENGRGNFPPRFSGLQFPNYSSELNVNALELDDSALYLCASSLDFTSETQYFGPGTRLLVL.